The rows below give T cell receptor beta chains drawn from one sample of a study of blood T cell repertoires in COVID-19. The data were produced by immunoSEQ multiplex PCR, yet TCRdb's version contains in-frame clones alone and is incomplete. Found here are 160,000 or so clones, roughly four fifths of them singletons; the top ten hold roughly a tenth. Input material: peripheral blood. All receptors derive from a human donor in a cohort sampled during active COVID-19. Both conserved end residues are part of each CDR3. A D gene is named only where the DNA matches it firmly. Rows may omit the clone size; those that give it use once, few, many or a size class.

abundance	v_gene	d_gene	j_gene	CDR3nt	CDR3aa
-	TRBV5-1	-	TRBJ1-2	TGCGCCAGCGCCCCCACAGGGAGTAACTATGGCTACACCTTC	CASAPTGSNYGYTF
few	TRBV10-2	-	TRBJ1-5	TGCGCCAGCAGTGACGGGACATTGGGTGGTCAGCCCCAGCATTTT	CASSDGTLGGQPQHF
-	TRBV3-1/TRBV3-2	TRBD1	TRBJ2-7	TGTGCCAGCAGCCCGGACCTGGGGGACAGGGGGGAGTACGAGCAGTACTTC	CASSPDLGDRGEYEQYF
-	TRBV5-6	TRBD1	TRBJ1-2	TGTGCCAGCAGGCGCGGGACAGGGGGTTTTTTAGACTATGGCTACACCTTC	CASRRGTGGFLDYGYTF
-	TRBV28	-	TRBJ1-1	TGTGCCAGCTTGGGGGGAGAAATGAACACTGAAGCTTTCTTT	CASLGGEMNTEAFF
few	TRBV5-6	TRBD2	TRBJ2-5	TGTGCCAGCAGCTTTGGCGGGGGGGAAGAGACCCAGTACTTC	CASSFGGGEETQYF
many	TRBV7-8	-	TRBJ2-7	TGTGCCTCTGGCGGCTCCTACGAGCAGTACTTC	CASGGSYEQYF
-	TRBV7-2	TRBD2	TRBJ2-3	TGTGCCAGCAAGTCCGGAGCGGGAGCGTATTTT	CASKSGAGAYF
few	TRBV6-2/TRBV6-3	-	TRBJ2-2	TGTGCCAGCAGTTACGGAGAGAACACCGGGGAGCTGTTTTTT	CASSYGENTGELFF
-	TRBV7-2	-	TRBJ2-7	TGTGCCAGCAGCTTCGGAGGGGCCTCCTACGAGCAGTACTTC	CASSFGGASYEQYF
few	TRBV24-1	-	TRBJ2-3	TGTGCCACCAGTGAACACCGACAGGCCCTTACGCAGTATTTT	CATSEHRQALTQYF
-	TRBV7-9	-	TRBJ1-1	TGTGCCAGCAGCGACACAGGAGCGGCTTTCTTT	CASSDTGAAFF
-	TRBV6-5	TRBD1	TRBJ1-2	TGTGCCACCAGGGGGCGCCGCCTTAACTATGGCTACACCTTC	CATRGRRLNYGYTF
-	TRBV7-2	TRBD1	TRBJ2-7	TGTGCCAGCAGCCACCGACAGGGGGCTGCCTACGAGCAGTACTTC	CASSHRQGAAYEQYF
-	TRBV4-2	TRBD2	TRBJ2-2	TGTGCCAGCAGCAGTCTAGCGGGGGGCAACACCGGGGAGCTGTTTTTT	CASSSLAGGNTGELFF
-	TRBV10-2	TRBD2	TRBJ2-5	TGCGCCAGCATGGCTAGCGGGACCTCTCGGGAGACCCAGTACTTC	CASMASGTSRETQYF
-	TRBV16	TRBD1	TRBJ1-1	TGTGCCAGCAGCCAAAGGCGACAGGGGGGGAACACTGAAGCTTTCTTT	CASSQRRQGGNTEAFF
-	TRBV4-3	TRBD2	TRBJ2-3	TGCGCCAGCAGCCGTGACCCTCCTAGCGGGGGCCACAGCACAGATACGCAGTATTTT	CASSRDPPSGGHSTDTQYF
-	TRBV7-3	-	TRBJ2-5	TGTGCCAGCAGCTTAAGTCAGGCAGAGACCCAGTACTTC	CASSLSQAETQYF
-	TRBV13	-	TRBJ2-3	TGTGCCAGCAGCCTCCGGTATACGCAGTATTTT	CASSLRYTQYF
once	TRBV7-2	TRBD2	TRBJ2-1	TGTGCCAGCAGCCCCGAGGAACTAGCGGGCAACAATGAGCAGTTCTTC	CASSPEELAGNNEQFF
-	TRBV6-1	-	TRBJ1-5	TGTGCCAGCAGTGATTGGCGGAGTAGCAATCAGCCCCAGCATTTT	CASSDWRSSNQPQHF
-	TRBV5-5	-	TRBJ2-7	TGTGCCAGCAGCCTCATAGAGGGAGGCGAGCAGTACTTC	CASSLIEGGEQYF
-	TRBV15	TRBD2	TRBJ2-1	TGTGCCACCAGCAGAGATCCAAGGACTAGCGGGATTCTCTGGTATGAGCAGTTCTTC	CATSRDPRTSGILWYEQFF
-	TRBV7-8	TRBD1	TRBJ2-2	TGTGCCAGCAGCTTAGGAAGGGACAGGTTATATCCCGGGGAGCTGTTTTTT	CASSLGRDRLYPGELFF
-	TRBV7-9	-	TRBJ2-1	TGTGCCAGCAGTTCTGACGGAGTTGAGCAGTTCTTC	CASSSDGVEQFF
few	TRBV6-5	-	TRBJ2-7	TGTGCCAGCAGTTATTCCCGGGCCCAGGGGGAGCAGTACTTC	CASSYSRAQGEQYF
-	TRBV12-5	-	TRBJ1-4	TGTGCTAGTGGTTTGGTAGGGGGTGCTAATGAAAAACTGTTTTTT	CASGLVGGANEKLFF
-	TRBV27	-	TRBJ1-6	TGTGCCAGCAGTTTCCCCGGGGTAGATTCACCCCTCCACTTT	CASSFPGVDSPLHF
-	TRBV7-2	TRBD2	TRBJ2-1	TGTGCCAGCAGCTTAGGGGCTAGCGGGGCTAGCTCCTACAATGAGCAGTTCTTC	CASSLGASGASSYNEQFF
-	TRBV6-5	TRBD1	TRBJ2-1	TGTGCCAGCAGTTCGGGACAGTACAATGAGCAGTTCTTC	CASSSGQYNEQFF
-	TRBV5-1	TRBD1	TRBJ1-1	TGCGCCAGCAGCTCCCGGACAGGGCTGAACACTGAAGCTTTCTTT	CASSSRTGLNTEAFF
-	TRBV5-4	-	TRBJ2-2	TGTGCCAGCAGCTTGCTTGCAGGATCGAACACCGGGGAGCTGTTTTTT	CASSLLAGSNTGELFF
-	TRBV19	TRBD2	TRBJ2-3	TGTGCCAGTAGTCCCAGACTAGCTCCTTACACAGATACGCAGTATTTT	CASSPRLAPYTDTQYF
-	TRBV19	-	TRBJ1-2	TGTGCCAGTAGCTCAGGGGCCAAGTTCTATGGCTACACCTTC	CASSSGAKFYGYTF
-	TRBV10-3	TRBD1	TRBJ1-2	TGTGCCATCAGCGAATCACCGGGACAGGGGGCGTCTTTCCTTGGCTACACCTTC	CAISESPGQGASFLGYTF
few	TRBV7-2	-	TRBJ1-6	TGTGCCAGCAGCACAGGGAACAGGGTTAATTCACCCCTCCACTTT	CASSTGNRVNSPLHF